This T cell receptor beta chain was recovered during a study of T cell clonality in common variable immunodeficiency. Study-wide findings and caveats: Fewer deletions and N-nucleotide insertions were reportedly seen in common variable immunodeficiency TCR beta sequences. What drives increased CVID clonality needs T cell subpopulation sequencing.

In this sample, this clone turned up many times. Its matching antigen is unknown. Coverage ceases 3 residues before the CDR3 finishes, and the germline J gene fills in the end. Assay: immunoSEQ multiplex PCR; the TCRdb copy retains only in-frame clones and omits some. The sample was found to contain roughly 51,000 clones, and every one recurs. This CDR3 spans 16 amino acids. Per the germline V gene, CDR1 is DFQATT and CDR2 is SNEGSKA (reference sequence). The J segment lost 1 base and the V segment lost 0 bases, leaving 8 bases of the junction unmatched. The chain has TRBV20-1 and TRBJ2-7; 8 bases align to TRBD1. Sequencing was performed on peripheral blood mononuclear cells. The sequence was collected from a person aged 18 to 70 in good health. Here the CDR3 reads CSARDLGTGPSYEQYF. The CDR3 DNA, read in part, is TGCAGTGCTAGAGATCTTGGGACAGGCCCATCCTACGAG.